These T cell receptor beta chains were read from a single sample in a study of cytomegalovirus exposure and HLA in healthy donors. Generated by immunoSEQ multiplex PCR, the TCRdb table keeps only in-frame clones and is missing some. The profile covers under 200,000 clones, with 73% appearing a single time and about 4.9% taken by the ten largest. The specimen sequenced was PBMCs. The receptor set was obtained from a woman aged 18-29 years in good health and CMV-seropositive. Each CDR3 is given with its conserved first and last residue.

TRBV27	TRBJ2-7	CASRAGGRYEQYF
TRBV28	TRBJ1-2	CASSTSGNYGYTF
TRBV5-4	TRBJ1-6	CASSLFRPAGANSPLHF
TRBV6-5	TRBJ1-2	CASSSRRGYGYTF
TRBV27	TRBJ1-5	CASRGQAVGNQPQHF
TRBV27	TRBJ2-7	CASSRDRGAGEQYF
TRBV5-8	TRBJ1-3	CASSYRTGGNTIYF
TRBV10-3	TRBJ2-2	CAISPILAGANTGELFF
TRBV2	TRBJ2-2	CASRSGGAGELFF
TRBV10-1	TRBJ1-6	CASSESGRGLYNSPLHF
TRBV6-1	TRBJ1-5	CASSEAERPGGYGNQPQHF
TRBV7-5	TRBJ1-5	CVRSGCPARTGNQPQHF
TRBV25-1	TRBJ2-3	CASSVDRGRLITDTQYF
TRBV25-1	TRBJ2-7	CASSEWGKGGSYEQYF
TRBV7-9	TRBJ1-4	CSSSFTANEKLFF
TRBV21-1	TRBJ2-5	CASSMTGDGGNQETQYF
TRBV27	TRBJ1-2	CASSLKRGGLGGYTF
TRBV5-6	TRBJ2-5	CASSGDIQETQYF
TRBV7-9	TRBJ1-4	CASSSPGDKLFF
TRBV2	TRBJ2-3	CASSEGAGAGDTQYF
TRBV10-3	TRBJ1-5	CASRDRHNQPQHF
TRBV7-8	TRBJ1-1	CASSLNFMGTGGEAFF
TRBV7-6	TRBJ1-4	CASSSSTGGTNEKLFF
TRBV2	TRBJ1-4	CASRDRTNEKLFF
TRBV6-5	TRBJ1-2	CASSYRGERAYGYTF
TRBV6-5	TRBJ2-3	CASSFGASGYTDTQYF
TRBV30	TRBJ1-1	CAWSWGQGAEAFF
TRBV29-1	TRBJ1-3	CSANREDGNTIYF
TRBV7-9	TRBJ2-1	CSSSFPLAGGNYNEQFF
TRBV29-1	TRBJ1-2	CSVEQGALGYTF
TRBV7-9	TRBJ1-1	CASSIRQGITEAFF